This TCR beta chain came from a study of cytomegalovirus exposure and HLA in healthy donors. As concerns this clone: The antigen is not known.

The study, taken as a whole, reports: A later analysis reportedly identified an Asian-associated ancestry cluster as carrying fewer N-insertions than the approximately 620-donor mean. Among the CMV-associated chains, three were confirmed in vitro as specific for CMV antigens.

The CDR3 spans 19 residues. CDR1 SGHDT and CDR2 YYEEEE come from the germline V gene. Trimming cost V 0 bases and J 9 bases; bases outside gene matches: 18. Both 60 Vbeta primers and 13 Jbeta primers went into the PCR. Sequencing used immunoSEQ multiplex PCR; TCRdb keeps in-frame clones, though not all of them. The sample includes some 200,000 clones, around 68% of them seen just once. The chain couples TRBV5-6 to TRBJ2-1; 10 nucleotides agree with TRBD2. The receptor was derived from a man aged 35-49 years in good health and CMV-seronegative. Sequencing used PBMCs. CDR3 loop: CASSLVLISGGTPNPEQFF. CDR3 nucleotide sequence: TGTGCCAGCAGCTTGGTCCTCATTAGCGGGGGGACTCCGAACCCTGAGCAGTTCTTC.